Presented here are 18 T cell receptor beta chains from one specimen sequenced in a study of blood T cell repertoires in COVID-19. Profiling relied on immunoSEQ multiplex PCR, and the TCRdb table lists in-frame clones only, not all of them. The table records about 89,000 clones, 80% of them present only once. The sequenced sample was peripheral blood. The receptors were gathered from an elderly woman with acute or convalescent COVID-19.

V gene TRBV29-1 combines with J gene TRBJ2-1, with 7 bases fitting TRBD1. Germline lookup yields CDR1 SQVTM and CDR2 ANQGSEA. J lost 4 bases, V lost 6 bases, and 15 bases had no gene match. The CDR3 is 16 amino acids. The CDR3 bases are TGCAGCGTCCGTTTTTGGGGCGGACAGGCTTACAATGAGCAGTTCTTC. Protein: CSVRFWGGQAYNEQFF.

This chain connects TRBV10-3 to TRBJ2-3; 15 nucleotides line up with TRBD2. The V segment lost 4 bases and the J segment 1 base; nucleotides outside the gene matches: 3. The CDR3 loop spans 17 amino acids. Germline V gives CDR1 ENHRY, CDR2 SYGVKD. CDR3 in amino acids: CAISAGLAGGGTDTQYF. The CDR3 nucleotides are TGTGCCATCAGTGCGGGACTAGCGGGAGGAGGCACAGATACGCAGTATTTT.

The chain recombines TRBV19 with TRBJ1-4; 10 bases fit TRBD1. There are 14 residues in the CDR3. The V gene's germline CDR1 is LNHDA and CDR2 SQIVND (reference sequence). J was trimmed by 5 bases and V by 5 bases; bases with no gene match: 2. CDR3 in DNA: TGTGCCAGTAGTCTGACAGGGGGCAATGAAAAACTGTTTTTT. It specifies CASSLTGGNEKLFF. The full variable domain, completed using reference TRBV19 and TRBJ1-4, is DGGITQSPKYLFRKEGQNVTLSCEQNLNHDAMYWYRQDPGQGLRLIYYSQIVNDFQKGDIAEGYSVSREKKESFPLTVTSAQKNPTAFYLCASSLTGGNEKLFFGSGTQLSVL.

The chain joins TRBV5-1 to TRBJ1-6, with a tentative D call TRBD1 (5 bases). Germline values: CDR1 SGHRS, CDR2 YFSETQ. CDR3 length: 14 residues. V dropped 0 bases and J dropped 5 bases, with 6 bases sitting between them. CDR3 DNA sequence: TGCGCCAGCAGCTTGGGCAGGGATAATTCACCCCTCCACTTT. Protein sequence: CASSLGRDNSPLHF.

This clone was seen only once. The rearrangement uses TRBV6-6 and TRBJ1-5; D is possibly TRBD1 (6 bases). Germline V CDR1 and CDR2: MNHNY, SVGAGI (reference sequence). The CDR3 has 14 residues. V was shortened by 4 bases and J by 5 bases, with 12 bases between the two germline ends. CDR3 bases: TGTGCCAGCAGTTCGGACAGAAGCTATCAGCCCCAGCATTTT. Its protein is CASSSDRSYQPQHF.

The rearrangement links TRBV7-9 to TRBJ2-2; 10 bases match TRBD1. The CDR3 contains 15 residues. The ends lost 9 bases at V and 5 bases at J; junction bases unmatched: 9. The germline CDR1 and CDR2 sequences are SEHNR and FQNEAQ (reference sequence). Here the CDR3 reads CASGDRGGWTGELFF. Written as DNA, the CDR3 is TGTGCCAGTGGGGACAGGGGAGGCTGGACCGGGGAGCTGTTTTTT.

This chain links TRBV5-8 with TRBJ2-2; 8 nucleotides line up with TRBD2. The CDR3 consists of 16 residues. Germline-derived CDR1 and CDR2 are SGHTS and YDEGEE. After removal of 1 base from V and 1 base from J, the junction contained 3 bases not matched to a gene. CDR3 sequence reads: CASSLWLAGNTGELFF. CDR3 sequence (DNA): TGTGCCAGCAGCTTGTGGCTAGCGGGGAACACCGGGGAGCTGTTTTTT.

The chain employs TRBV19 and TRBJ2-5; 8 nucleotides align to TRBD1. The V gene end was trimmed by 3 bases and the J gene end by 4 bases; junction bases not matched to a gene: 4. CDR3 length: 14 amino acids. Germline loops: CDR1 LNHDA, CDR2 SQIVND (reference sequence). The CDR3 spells CASSMVRGPETQYF. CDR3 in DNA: TGTGCCAGTAGTATGGTCAGGGGGCCAGAGACCCAGTACTTC. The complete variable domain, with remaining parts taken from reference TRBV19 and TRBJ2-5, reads DGGITQSPKYLFRKEGQNVTLSCEQNLNHDAMYWYRQDPGQGLRLIYYSQIVNDFQKGDIAEGYSVSREKKESFPLTVTSAQKNPTAFYLCASSMVRGPETQYFGPGTRLLVL.

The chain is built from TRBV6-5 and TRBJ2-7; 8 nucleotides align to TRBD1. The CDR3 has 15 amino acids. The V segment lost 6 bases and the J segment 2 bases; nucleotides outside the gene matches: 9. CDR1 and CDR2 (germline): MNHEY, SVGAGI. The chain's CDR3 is CASSRSRDRTYEQYF. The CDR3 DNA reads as TGTGCCAGCAGCCGCTCTCGGGACAGGACCTACGAGCAGTACTTC.

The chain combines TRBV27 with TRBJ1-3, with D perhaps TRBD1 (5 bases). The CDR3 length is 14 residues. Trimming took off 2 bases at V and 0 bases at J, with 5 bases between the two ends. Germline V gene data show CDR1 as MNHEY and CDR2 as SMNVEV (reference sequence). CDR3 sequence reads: CASSLRGSGNTIYF. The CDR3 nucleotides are TGTGCCAGCAGTTTAAGGGGCTCTGGAAACACCATATATTTT.

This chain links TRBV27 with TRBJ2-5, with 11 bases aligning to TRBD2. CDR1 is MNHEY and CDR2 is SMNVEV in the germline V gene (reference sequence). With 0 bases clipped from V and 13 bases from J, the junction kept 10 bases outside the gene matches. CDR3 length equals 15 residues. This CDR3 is CASSLSGASGGTVYF. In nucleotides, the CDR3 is TGTGCCAGCAGTTTATCTGGGGCTAGCGGGGGGACTGTGTACTTC.

The CDR3: CASSLGAGTGFQETQYF. The CDR3 region has the DNA TGCGCCAGCAGCTTGGGAGCCGGGACAGGGTTCCAAGAGACCCAGTACTTC. V is TRBV5-1 and J is TRBJ2-5, with TRBD1 matching 9 bases. Germline CDR1 is SGHRS and CDR2 is YFSETQ. The CDR3 length is 17 residues. V shed 0 bases and J 1 base; nucleotides not matched to a gene: 7.

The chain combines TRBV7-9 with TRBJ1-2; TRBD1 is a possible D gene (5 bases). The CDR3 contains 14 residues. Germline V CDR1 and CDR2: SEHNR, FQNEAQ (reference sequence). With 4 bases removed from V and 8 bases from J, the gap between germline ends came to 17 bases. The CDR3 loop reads CASSWDLMVLGYTF. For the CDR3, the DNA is TGTGCCAGCAGCTGGGACTTGATGGTGTTAGGCTACACCTTC.

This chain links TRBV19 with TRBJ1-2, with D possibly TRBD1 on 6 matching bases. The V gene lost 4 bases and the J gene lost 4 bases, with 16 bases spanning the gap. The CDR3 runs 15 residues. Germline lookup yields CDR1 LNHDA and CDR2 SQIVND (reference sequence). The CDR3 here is CASSTPPTGTYGYTF. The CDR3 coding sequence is TGTGCCAGTAGTACCCCCCCGACAGGTACCTATGGCTACACCTTC.

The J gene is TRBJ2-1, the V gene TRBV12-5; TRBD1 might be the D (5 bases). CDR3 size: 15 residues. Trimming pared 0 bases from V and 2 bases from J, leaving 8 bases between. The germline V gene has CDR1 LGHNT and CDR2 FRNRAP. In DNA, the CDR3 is TGTGCTAGTGGTTTGGTCCGACAGACCTACAATGAGCAGTTCTTC. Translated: CASGLVRQTYNEQFF.

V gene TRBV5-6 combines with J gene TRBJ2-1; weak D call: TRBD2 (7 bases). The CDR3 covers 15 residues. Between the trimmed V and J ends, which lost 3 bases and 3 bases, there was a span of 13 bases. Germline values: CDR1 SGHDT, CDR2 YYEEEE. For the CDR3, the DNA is TGTGCCAGCAGCTCGCGGGGGCGCGACTACAATGAGCAGTTCTTC. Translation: CASSSRGRDYNEQFF.

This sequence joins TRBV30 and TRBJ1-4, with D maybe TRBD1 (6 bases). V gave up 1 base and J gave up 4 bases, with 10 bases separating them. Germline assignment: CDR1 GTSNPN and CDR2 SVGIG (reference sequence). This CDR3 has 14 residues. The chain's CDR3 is CAWSGGGDNEKLFF. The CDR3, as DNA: TGTGCCTGGAGTGGAGGGGGGGATAATGAAAAACTGTTTTTT.

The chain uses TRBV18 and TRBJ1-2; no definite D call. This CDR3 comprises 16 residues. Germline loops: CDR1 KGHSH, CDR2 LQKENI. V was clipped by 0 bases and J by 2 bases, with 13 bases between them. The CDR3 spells CASSPPNLSGNYGYTF. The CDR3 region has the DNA TGTGCCAGCTCACCACCTAATCTTTCGGGGAACTATGGCTACACCTTC.